This T cell receptor beta chain was observed in a study of T cells in Graves' hyperthyroidism and ophthalmopathy. The study's findings and limits: A model of 13 V-J features distinguished ophthalmopathy from stable hyperthyroidism. Blood also contained most expanded thyroid clonotypes above 0.001.

Germline V CDR1 and CDR2: MDHEN, SYDVKM. The CDR3 covers 13 residues. The V end was cut by 5 bases, the J end by 4 bases, with 8 bases between. Amplified TCR beta CDR3 regions derived from RNA transcripts. The HTBI primer set drove a first-round RT-PCR of the TCR CDR3. Via MiXCR, TCRdb re-called the multiplex PCR reads, giving one row per CDR3 protein. The sample contains hundreds of thousands of distinct CDR3 sequences, under 20% of which appear only once. The study based diagnoses on clinical symptoms, serum thyroxine and TRAb, thyroid ultrasound and orbital computed tomography. This clonotype has a count of ten or more. The antigen is undetermined.

The chain employs TRBV28 and TRBJ2-2; maybe TRBD2 (6 bases). This sequence was found in a woman between 18 and 29 years old with Graves' ophthalmopathy. The specimen sequenced was blood. CDR3: CASSARGTGELFF. The CDR3 DNA follows: TGTGCCAGCAGTGCGCGGGGCACCGGGGAGCTGTTTTTT.